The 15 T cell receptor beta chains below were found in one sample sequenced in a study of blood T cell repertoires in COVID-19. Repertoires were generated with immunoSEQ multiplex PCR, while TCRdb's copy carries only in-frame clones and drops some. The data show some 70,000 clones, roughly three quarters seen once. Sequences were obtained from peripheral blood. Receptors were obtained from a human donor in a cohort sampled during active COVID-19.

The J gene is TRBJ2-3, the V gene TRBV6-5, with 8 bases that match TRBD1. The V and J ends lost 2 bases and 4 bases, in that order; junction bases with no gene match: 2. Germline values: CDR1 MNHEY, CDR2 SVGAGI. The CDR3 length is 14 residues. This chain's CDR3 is CASSYQGASDTQYF. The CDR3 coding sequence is TGTGCCAGCAGTTACCAGGGGGCGTCAGATACGCAGTATTTT.

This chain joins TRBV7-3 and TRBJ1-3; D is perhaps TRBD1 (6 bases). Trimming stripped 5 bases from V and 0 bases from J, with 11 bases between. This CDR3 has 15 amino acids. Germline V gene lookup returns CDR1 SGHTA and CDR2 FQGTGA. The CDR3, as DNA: TGTGCCAGCAGCCCTACAGGGAACTCTGGAAACACCATATATTTT. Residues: CASSPTGNSGNTIYF.

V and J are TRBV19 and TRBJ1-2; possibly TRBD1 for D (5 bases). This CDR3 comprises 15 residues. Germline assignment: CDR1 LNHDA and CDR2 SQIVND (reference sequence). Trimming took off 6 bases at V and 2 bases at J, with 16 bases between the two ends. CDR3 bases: TGTGCCAGTAGGGGGCTCCGGGCCGAGAACTATGGCTACACCTTC. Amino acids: CASRGLRAENYGYTF.

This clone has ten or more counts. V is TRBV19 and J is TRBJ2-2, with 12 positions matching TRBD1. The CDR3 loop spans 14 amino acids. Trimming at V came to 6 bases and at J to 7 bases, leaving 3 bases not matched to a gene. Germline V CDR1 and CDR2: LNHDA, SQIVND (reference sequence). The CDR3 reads CASRGTGGGGELFF. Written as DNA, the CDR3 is TGTGCCAGTAGGGGGACAGGGGGCGGCGGGGAGCTGTTTTTT.

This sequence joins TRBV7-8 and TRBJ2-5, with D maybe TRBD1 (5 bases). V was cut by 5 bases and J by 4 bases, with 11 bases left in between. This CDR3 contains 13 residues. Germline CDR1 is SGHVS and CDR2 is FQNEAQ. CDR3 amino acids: CASSQGRGETQYF. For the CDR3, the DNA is TGTGCCAGCAGCCAGGGTAGGGGAGAGACCCAGTACTTC.

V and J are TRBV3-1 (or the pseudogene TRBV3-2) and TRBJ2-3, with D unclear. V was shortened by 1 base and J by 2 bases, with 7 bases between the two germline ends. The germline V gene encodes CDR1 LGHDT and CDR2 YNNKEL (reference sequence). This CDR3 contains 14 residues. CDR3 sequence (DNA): TGTGCCAGCAGCCAAGGCGGCTTCACAGATACGCAGTATTTT. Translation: CASSQGGFTDTQYF.

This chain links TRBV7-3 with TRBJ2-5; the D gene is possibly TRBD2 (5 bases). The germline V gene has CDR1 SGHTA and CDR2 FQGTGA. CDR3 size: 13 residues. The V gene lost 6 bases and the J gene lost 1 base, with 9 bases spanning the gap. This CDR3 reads CASRKAVQETQYF. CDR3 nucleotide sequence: TGTGCCAGCAGAAAAGCGGTCCAAGAGACCCAGTACTTC.

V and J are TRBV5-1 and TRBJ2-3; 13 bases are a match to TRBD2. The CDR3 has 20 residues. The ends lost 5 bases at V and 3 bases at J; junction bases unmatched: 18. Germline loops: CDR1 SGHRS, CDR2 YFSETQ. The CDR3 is CASRLPGTSGIGWRTDTQYF. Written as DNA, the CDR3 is TGCGCCAGCAGGCTTCCCGGGACTAGCGGGATCGGTTGGAGGACAGATACGCAGTATTTT.

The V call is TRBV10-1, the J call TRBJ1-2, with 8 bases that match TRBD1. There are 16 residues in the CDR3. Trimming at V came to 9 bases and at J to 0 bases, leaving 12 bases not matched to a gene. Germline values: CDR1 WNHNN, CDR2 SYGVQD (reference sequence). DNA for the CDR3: TGCGCCAGGGGAACAGGGGGGGGTCCAACTAACTATGGCTACACCTTC. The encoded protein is CARGTGGGPTNYGYTF.

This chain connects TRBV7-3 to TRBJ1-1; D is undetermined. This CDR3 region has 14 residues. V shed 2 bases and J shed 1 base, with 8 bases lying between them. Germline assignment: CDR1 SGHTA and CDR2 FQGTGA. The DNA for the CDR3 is TGTGCCAGCAGCTTAGGCACGCCGAACACTGAAGCTTTCTTT. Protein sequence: CASSLGTPNTEAFF.

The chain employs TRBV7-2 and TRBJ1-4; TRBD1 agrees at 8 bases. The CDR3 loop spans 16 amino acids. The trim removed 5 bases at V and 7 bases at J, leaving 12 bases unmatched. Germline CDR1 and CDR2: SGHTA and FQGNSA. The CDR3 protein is CASSTRHRGFGEKLFF. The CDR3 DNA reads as TGTGCCAGCAGCACCAGACACAGGGGGTTTGGTGAAAAACTGTTTTTT.

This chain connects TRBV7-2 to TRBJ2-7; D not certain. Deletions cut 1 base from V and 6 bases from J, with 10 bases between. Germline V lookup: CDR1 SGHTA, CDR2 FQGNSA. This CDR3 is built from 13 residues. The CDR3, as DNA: TGTGCCAGCAGCTTAGGGGCTACTGGCGAGCAGTACGTC. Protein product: CASSLGATGEQYV.

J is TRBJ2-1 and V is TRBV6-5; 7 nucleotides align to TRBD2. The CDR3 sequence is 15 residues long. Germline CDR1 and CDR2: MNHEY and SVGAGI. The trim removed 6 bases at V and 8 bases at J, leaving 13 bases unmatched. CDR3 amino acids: CASSLGGRAPDEQFF. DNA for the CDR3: TGTGCCAGCAGCCTTGGGGGGAGGGCCCCCGATGAGCAGTTCTTC.

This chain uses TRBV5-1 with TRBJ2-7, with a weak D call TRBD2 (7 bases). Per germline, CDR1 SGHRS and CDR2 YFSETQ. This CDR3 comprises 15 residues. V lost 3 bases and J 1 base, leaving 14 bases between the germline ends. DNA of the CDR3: TGCGCCAGCAGCTATCGCGGGGGCGTATCCTACGAGCAGTACTTC. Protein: CASSYRGGVSYEQYF.

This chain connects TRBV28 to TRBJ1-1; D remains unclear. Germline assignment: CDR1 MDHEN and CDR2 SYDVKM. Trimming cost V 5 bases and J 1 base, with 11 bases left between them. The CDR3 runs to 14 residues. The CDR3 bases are TGTGCCAGCAGTCCCCGGGTCTGGAACACTGAAGCTTTCTTT. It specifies CASSPRVWNTEAFF.